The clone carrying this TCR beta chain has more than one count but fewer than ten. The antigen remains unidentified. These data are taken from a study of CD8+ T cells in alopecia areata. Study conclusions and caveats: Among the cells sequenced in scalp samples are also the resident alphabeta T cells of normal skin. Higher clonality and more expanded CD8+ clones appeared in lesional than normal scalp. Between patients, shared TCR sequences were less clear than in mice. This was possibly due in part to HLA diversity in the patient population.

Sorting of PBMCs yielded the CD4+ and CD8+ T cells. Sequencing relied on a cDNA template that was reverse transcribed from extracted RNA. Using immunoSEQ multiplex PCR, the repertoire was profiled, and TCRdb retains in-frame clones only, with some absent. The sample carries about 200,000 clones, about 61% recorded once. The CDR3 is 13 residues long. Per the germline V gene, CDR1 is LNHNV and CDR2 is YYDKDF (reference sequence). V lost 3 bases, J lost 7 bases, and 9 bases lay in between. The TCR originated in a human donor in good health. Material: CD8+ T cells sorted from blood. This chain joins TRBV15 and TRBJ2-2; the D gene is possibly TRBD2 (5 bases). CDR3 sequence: CATSSDAGGELFF. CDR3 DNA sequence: TGTGCCACCAGCAGCGATGCGGGCGGGGAGCTGTTTTTT.